The clone carrying this T cell receptor beta chain was counted many times. No antigen is known for it. V shed 0 bases and J shed 13 bases, with 12 bases lying between them. The CDR3 is 11 residues long. CDR1 GTSNPN and CDR2 SVGIG come from the germline V gene (reference sequence). In the library, individual cDNA molecules carried attached unique molecular identifiers. TCRdb re-derived calls from the 5' RACE reads in MiXCR, one entry per CDR3 protein. This table holds around 55,000 distinct CDR3 sequences, approximately 6.3% found once. The sample is drawn from a study of early T cells in non-severe SARS-CoV-2 infection. Study in general: From unsorted whole blood, bulk RNA was sequenced, and the chains remained unpaired. General study findings and limits: Matching against VDJdb likely underestimated virus-specific expansions, favoring anti-spike CD8.

The input for sequencing was whole blood, taken at baseline. The V gene is TRBV30, the J gene TRBJ1-2; D unresolved. This clonotype was obtained from an adult who was a healthcare worker with PCR-confirmed SARS-CoV-2 infection or an uninfected control (not recorded which). For the CDR3, the DNA is TGTGCCTGGAGTGTCGGACCGGAAGGCACCTTC. Its protein is CAWSVGPEGTF.